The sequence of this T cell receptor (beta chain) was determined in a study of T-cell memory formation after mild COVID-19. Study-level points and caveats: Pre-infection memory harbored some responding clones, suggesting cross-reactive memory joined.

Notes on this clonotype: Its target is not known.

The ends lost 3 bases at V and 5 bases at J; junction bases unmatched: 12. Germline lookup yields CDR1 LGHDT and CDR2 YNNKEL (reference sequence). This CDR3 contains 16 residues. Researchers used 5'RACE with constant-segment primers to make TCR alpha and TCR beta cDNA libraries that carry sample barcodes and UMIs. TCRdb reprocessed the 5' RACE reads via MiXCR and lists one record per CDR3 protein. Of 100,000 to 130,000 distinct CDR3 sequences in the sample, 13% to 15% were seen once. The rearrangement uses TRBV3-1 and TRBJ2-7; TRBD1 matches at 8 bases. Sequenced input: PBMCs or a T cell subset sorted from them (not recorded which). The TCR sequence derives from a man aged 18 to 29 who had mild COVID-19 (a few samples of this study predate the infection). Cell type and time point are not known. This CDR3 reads CASSHSGQGLWDEQYF. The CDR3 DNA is TGTGCCAGCAGCCATAGCGGACAGGGTCTTTGGGACGAGCAGTACTTC.